This is a list of T cell receptor beta chains from one sample in a study of cytomegalovirus exposure and HLA in healthy donors. Sequencing was performed with immunoSEQ multiplex PCR; in TCRdb, only in-frame clones are kept and a portion is missing. The table lists 150,000 or so clones, approximately 80% of them singletons, with around 5.6% in the top ten. Sequenced material: PBMCs. Receptors originate from a woman in her forties in good health and CMV-seropositive. Both conserved end residues are part of each CDR3. D genes are given only for firm matches. Size is omitted from some rows. Given values are once, few, many or a class for expanded clones.

J gene	V gene	D gene	clone size	CDR3 DNA	CDR3 protein
TRBJ1-1	TRBV9	-	-	TGTGCCAGCAGCGTAGGACCATATCCGAAACCCCCGGAGATCGCTGAAGCTTTCTTT	CASSVGPYPKPPEIAEAFF
TRBJ1-1	TRBV27	-	-	TGTGCCAGCGGGGTCGGGGGGAACACTGAAGCTTTCTTT	CASGVGGNTEAFF
TRBJ2-3	TRBV5-4	TRBD2	-	TGTGCCAGCAGCTTGAAAGTACTAGCGGGAGGGCCAGGGTCAGATACGCAGTATTTT	CASSLKVLAGGPGSDTQYF
TRBJ2-1	TRBV18	-	-	TGTGCCAGCTCCTCCGAGGGGGTAGATGAGCAGTTCTTC	CASSSEGVDEQFF
TRBJ2-1	TRBV27	TRBD2	-	TGTGCCAGCAGTCTCGGGACTAGCGGGAGTGGCAATGAGCAGTTCTTC	CASSLGTSGSGNEQFF
TRBJ1-5	TRBV28	-	-	TGTGCCAGCAGTTTACTGGGAGGGGGTAATCAGCCCCAGCATTTT	CASSLLGGGNQPQHF
TRBJ2-7	TRBV5-4	TRBD1	-	TGTGCCAGCTCTACAGGGGGCGATATTTACGAGCAGTACTTC	CASSTGGDIYEQYF
TRBJ2-2	TRBV7-9	TRBD2	-	TGTGCCAGCAGCTCGGGACTAGCGGGAAGCACCGGGGAGCTGTTTTTT	CASSSGLAGSTGELFF
TRBJ1-1	TRBV7-8	TRBD1	few	TGTGCCAGCAGCTCACAGGGGGGGAACACTGAAGCTTTCTTT	CASSSQGGNTEAFF
TRBJ1-5	TRBV7-3	-	-	TGTGCCAGCAGCGACCGAGGGGGGCCCCAGCATTTT	CASSDRGGPQHF
TRBJ2-7	TRBV7-9	-	-	TGTGCCAGCAGTTCCTATTACGAGCAGTACTTC	CASSSYYEQYF
TRBJ1-1	TRBV11-1	-	-	TGTGCCAGCAGCTTAGCTTCGCGCGCTGAAGCTTTCTTT	CASSLASRAEAFF
TRBJ2-3	TRBV19	TRBD1	-	TGTGCCAGTAGGCGACAGGGCCCCAGCCCCACAGATACGCAGTATTTT	CASRRQGPSPTDTQYF
TRBJ1-1	TRBV27	-	-	TGTGCCAGCAGTTACGGGGTGAACACTGAAGCTTTCTTT	CASSYGVNTEAFF
TRBJ2-7	TRBV5-1	-	-	TGCGCCAGCAGCCCCGCAGCAGGGAACTACGAGCAGTACTTC	CASSPAAGNYEQYF
TRBJ2-2	TRBV28	-	-	TGTGCCAGCAGTTTATATGGGGCCCCCTTCACCGGGGAGCTGTTTTTT	CASSLYGAPFTGELFF
TRBJ2-5	TRBV2	-	-	TGTGCCAGCAGGGGAGCTAGAAGAGAGACCCAGTACTTC	CASRGARRETQYF
TRBJ2-3	TRBV28	-	-	TGTGCCAGCAGTTTAGCAGGGTATGGAGATACGCAGTATTTT	CASSLAGYGDTQYF
TRBJ2-3	TRBV29-1	TRBD2	few	TGCAGCGTTGAAGGGTTAGCGGGAAGGGATACGCAGTATTTT	CSVEGLAGRDTQYF
TRBJ1-6	TRBV27	-	-	TGTGCCAGCAGTACGACCCTACAGGGCCAATCTCCACCCCTCCACTTT	CASSTTLQGQSPPLHF
TRBJ1-3	TRBV19	-	-	TGTGCCAGTAGTCCCCGTACAGGGAATCAAGACACCATATATTTT	CASSPRTGNQDTIYF
TRBJ2-1	TRBV7-3	-	-	TGTGCCAGCAGCTTAAACCAGCGGGTATCTCCCAATGAGCAGTTCTTC	CASSLNQRVSPNEQFF
TRBJ2-1	TRBV7-7	-	-	TGTGCCAGCAGGGGCGGGATAGATAGCGGCTACAATGAGCAGTTCTTC	CASRGGIDSGYNEQFF
TRBJ2-3	TRBV12-5	-	-	TGTGCTAGTGGTTTGGGCGGGAGCACAGATACGCAGTATTTT	CASGLGGSTDTQYF
TRBJ2-1	TRBV29-1	TRBD2	-	TGCAGCGTTGAAAAACTAGCGGGTACTTCCTACAATGAGCAGTTCTTC	CSVEKLAGTSYNEQFF
TRBJ1-5	TRBV5-1	-	-	TGCGCCAGCAGCTTGGACAGTTCCGGTAATCAGCCCCAGCATTTT	CASSLDSSGNQPQHF
TRBJ2-1	TRBV19	TRBD2	-	TGTGCCAGTGAACCGGGACTAGCGGGAGTGCAGTTCTTC	CASEPGLAGVQFF
TRBJ2-3	TRBV6-5	-	-	TGTGCCAGCAGTTACTCGAATCCCCGGGCAGATACGCAGTATTTT	CASSYSNPRADTQYF
TRBJ1-5	TRBV2	-	-	TGTGCCAGCAGTGCCGAGTCGAGCAATCAGCCCCAGCATTTT	CASSAESSNQPQHF
TRBJ2-3	TRBV5-6	TRBD2	-	TGTGCCAGCAGCTTCGGGGCTAGCGGGAGTCCGGTAGATACGCAGTATTTT	CASSFGASGSPVDTQYF
TRBJ1-6	TRBV6-1	TRBD1	few	TGTGCCAGCAGTGTACAGGGGTCTGGGAATTCACCCCTCCACTTT	CASSVQGSGNSPLHF
TRBJ1-5	TRBV30	-	few	TGTGCCTGGAGTGTACGACAGGTGAGCAATCAGCCCCAGCATTTT	CAWSVRQVSNQPQHF